This TCR beta chain was identified in a study of prognosis after radiotherapy for stage I lung cancer. Researchers used two-round multiplex PCR to amplify TCR beta CDR3 starting from genomic DNA. The first PCR round targeted every TRBV and TRBJ gene with specific primers. One entry per CDR3 protein results from TCRdb running MiXCR on the multiplex PCR reads. The sample lists 20,000 to 30,000 distinct CDR3 sequences, roughly 40% occurring once. As for this clonotype: One end of the junction does not line up with germline, which may come from a read error.

The CDR3 spans 15 residues. The germline CDR1 and CDR2 sequences are SGHAT and FQNNGV. The rearrangement uses TRBV11-2 and TRBJ2-1; 8 bases are a match to TRBD2. This sample comprised PBMCs, obtained before or after stereotactic body radiation therapy (not recorded which). The TCR originated in a donor of 50 years or more with non-small cell lung cancer. CDR3 in DNA: TGTGCCAGCAGCCTCGGGACTAGTCTCTACAATGAGCACTTCTTC. Translating it yields CASSLGTSLYNEHFF.